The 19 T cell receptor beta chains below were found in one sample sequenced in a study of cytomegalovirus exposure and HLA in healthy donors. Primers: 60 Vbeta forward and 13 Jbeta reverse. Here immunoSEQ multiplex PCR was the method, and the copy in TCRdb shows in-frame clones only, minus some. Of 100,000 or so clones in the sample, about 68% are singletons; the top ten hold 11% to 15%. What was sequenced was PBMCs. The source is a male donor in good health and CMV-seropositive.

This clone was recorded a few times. For the CDR3, the DNA is TGTGCCAGCAGCCCCGTGAGGGACTATGGCTACACCTTC. Translating gives CASSPVRDYGYTF. The chain combines TRBV6-5 with TRBJ1-2, with D uncertain. Germline assignment: CDR1 MNHEY and CDR2 SVGAGI. V was cut by 6 bases and J by 3 bases, with 11 bases left in between. The CDR3 loop spans 13 amino acids.

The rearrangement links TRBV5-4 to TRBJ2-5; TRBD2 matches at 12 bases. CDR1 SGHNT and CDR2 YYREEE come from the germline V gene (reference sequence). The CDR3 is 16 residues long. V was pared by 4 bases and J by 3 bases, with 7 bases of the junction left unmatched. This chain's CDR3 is CASSPRLAGAEETQYF. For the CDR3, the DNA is TGTGCCAGCAGCCCCAGACTAGCGGGGGCTGAAGAGACCCAGTACTTC.

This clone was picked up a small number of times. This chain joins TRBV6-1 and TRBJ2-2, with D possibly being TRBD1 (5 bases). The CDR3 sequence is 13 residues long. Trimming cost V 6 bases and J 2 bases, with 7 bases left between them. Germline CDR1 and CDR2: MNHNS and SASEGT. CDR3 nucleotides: TGTGCCAGCAGGGACACAAACACCGGGGAGCTGTTTTTT. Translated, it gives CASRDTNTGELFF.

CDR3 sequence (DNA): TGTGCCAGCAGCTTAGACGGGAATCAGCCCCAGCATTTT. It encodes CASSLDGNQPQHF. V gene TRBV7-9 combines with J gene TRBJ1-5; no definite D call. V shed 1 base and J shed 4 bases, with 5 bases lying between them. The CDR3 covers 13 residues. CDR1 is SEHNR and CDR2 is FQNEAQ in the germline V gene (reference sequence).

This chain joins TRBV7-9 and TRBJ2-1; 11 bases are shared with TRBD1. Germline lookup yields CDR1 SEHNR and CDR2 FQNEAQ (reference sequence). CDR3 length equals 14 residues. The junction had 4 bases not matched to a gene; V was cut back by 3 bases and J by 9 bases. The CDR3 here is CASSLGQGVREQFF. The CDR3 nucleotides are TGTGCCAGCAGCTTGGGACAGGGGGTACGTGAGCAGTTCTTC.

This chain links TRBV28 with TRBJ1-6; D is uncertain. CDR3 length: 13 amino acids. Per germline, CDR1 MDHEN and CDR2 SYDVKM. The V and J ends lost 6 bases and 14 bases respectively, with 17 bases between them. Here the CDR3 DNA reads TGTGCCAGCAGGCCTGAAGCACCCCAGGCCCTCCACTTT. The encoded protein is CASRPEAPQALHF.

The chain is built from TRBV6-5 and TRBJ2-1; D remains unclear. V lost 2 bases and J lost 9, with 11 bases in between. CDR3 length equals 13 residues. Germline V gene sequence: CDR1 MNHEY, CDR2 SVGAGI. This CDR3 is CASSYQTSREQFF. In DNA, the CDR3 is TGTGCCAGCAGTTACCAGACATCACGTGAGCAGTTCTTC.

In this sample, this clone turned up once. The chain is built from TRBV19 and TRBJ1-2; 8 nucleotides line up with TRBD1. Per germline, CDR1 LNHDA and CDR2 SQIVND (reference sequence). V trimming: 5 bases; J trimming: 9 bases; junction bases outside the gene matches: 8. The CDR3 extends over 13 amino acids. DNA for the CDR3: TGTGCCAGTAGTGTCGACAGGGGCGCAAGCTACACCTTC. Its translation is CASSVDRGASYTF. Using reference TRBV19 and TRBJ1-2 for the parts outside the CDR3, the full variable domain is DGGITQSPKYLFRKEGQNVTLSCEQNLNHDAMYWYRQDPGQGLRLIYYSQIVNDFQKGDIAEGYSVSREKKESFPLTVTSAQKNPTAFYLCASSVDRGASYTFGSGTRLTVV.

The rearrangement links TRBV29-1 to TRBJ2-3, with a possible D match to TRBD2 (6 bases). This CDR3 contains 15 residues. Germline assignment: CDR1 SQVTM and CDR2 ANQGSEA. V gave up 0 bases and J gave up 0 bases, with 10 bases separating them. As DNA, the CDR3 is TGCAGCGTTGAAGATCATGGAGGGAGCACAGATACGCAGTATTTT. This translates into CSVEDHGGSTDTQYF.

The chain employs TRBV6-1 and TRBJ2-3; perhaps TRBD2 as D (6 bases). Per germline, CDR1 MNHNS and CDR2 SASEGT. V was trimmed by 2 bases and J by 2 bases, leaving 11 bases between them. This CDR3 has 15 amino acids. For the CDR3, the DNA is TGTGCCAGCAGTGAATTTAGCGGTAACACAGATACGCAGTATTTT. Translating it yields CASSEFSGNTDTQYF.

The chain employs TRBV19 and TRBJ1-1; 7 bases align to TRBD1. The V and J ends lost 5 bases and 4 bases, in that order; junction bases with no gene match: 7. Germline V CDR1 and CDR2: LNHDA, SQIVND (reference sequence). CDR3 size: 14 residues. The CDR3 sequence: CASSLATGITEAFF. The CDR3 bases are TGTGCCAGTAGTCTCGCGACAGGGATCACTGAAGCTTTCTTT.

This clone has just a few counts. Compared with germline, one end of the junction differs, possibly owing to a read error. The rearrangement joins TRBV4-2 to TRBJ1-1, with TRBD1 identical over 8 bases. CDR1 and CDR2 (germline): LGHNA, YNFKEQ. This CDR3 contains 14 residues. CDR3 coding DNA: TGTGCCAGCTCCCTGACAGGGGCCCAGTCTGAGGCTTTCTTT. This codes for CASSLTGAQSEAFF.

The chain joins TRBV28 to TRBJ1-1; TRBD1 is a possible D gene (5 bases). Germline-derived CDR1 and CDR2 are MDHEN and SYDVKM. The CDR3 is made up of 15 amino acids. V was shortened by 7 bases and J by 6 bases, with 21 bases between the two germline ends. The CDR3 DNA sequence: TGTGCCAGCAACTCTGGGGCCCTGTCGTGGGCTGAAGCTTTCTTT. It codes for CASNSGALSWAEAFF.

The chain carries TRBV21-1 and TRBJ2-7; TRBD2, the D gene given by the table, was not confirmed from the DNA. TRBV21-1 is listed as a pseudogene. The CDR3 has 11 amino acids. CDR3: CALLPSYEQYF. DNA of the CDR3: TGTGCCCTGCTACCGAGCTACGAGCAGTACTTC.

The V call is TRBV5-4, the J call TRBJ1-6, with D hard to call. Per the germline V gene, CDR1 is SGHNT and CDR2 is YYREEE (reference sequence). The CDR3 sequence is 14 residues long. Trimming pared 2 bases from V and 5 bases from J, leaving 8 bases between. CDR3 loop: CASSLFGDNSPLHF. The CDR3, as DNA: TGTGCCAGCAGCTTATTCGGAGATAATTCACCCCTCCACTTT.

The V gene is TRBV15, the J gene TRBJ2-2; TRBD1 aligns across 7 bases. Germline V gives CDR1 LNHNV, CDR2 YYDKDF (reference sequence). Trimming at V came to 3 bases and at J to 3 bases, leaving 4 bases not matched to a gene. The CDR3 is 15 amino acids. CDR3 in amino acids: CATSRPGQDTGELFF. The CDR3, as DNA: TGTGCCACCAGCAGGCCCGGACAGGACACCGGGGAGCTGTTTTTT.

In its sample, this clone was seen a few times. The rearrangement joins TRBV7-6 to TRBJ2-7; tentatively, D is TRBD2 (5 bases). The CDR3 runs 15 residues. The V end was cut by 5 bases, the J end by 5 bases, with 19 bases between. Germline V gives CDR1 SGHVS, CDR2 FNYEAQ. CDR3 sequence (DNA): TGTGCCAGCAGCCCAACATGGAGGCAGTCTGACGAGCAGTACTTC. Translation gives CASSPTWRQSDEQYF. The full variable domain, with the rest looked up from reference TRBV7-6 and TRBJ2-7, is GAGVSQSPRYKVTKRGQDVALRCDPISGHVSLYWYRQALGQGPEFLTYFNYEAQQDKSGLPNDRFSAERPEGSISTLTIQRTEQRDSAMYRCASSPTWRQSDEQYFGPGTRLTVT.

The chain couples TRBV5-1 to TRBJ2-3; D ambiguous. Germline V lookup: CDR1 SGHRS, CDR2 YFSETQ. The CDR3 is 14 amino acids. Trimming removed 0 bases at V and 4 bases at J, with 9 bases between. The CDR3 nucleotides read TGCGCCAGCAGCTTGGGTGGTAGATCAGATACGCAGTATTTT. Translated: CASSLGGRSDTQYF.

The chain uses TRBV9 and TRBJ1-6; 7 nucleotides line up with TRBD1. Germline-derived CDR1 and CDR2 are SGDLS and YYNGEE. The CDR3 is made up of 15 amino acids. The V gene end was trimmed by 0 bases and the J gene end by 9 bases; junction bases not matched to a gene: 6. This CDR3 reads CASSVDGQVVSPLHF. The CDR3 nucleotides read TGTGCCAGCAGCGTAGACGGACAGGTGGTTTCACCCCTCCACTTT. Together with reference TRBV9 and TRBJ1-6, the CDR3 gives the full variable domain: DSGVTQTPKHLITATGQRVTLRCSPRSGDLSVYWYQQSLDQGLQFLIQYYNGEERAKGNILERFSAQQFPDLHSELNLSSLELGDSALYFCASSVDGQVVSPLHFGNGTRLTVT.